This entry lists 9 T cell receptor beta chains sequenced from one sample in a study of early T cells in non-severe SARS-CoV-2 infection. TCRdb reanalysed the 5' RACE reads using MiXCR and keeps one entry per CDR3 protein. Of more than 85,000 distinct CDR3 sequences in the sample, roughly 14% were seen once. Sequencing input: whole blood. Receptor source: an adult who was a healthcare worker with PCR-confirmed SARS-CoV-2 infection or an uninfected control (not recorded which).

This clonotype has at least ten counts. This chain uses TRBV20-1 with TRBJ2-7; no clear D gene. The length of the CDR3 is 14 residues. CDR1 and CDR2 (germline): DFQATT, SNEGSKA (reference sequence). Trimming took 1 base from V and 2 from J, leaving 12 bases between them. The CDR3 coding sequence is TGCAGTGCTAGAGCGACGGATATACCCTACGAGCAGTACTTC. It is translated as CSARATDIPYEQYF.

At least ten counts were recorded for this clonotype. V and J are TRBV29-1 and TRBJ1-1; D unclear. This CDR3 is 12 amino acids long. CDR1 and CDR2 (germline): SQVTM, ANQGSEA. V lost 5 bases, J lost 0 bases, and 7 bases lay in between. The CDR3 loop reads CSVFRVNTEAFF. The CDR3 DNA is TGCAGCGTTTTCAGAGTGAACACTGAAGCTTTCTTT.

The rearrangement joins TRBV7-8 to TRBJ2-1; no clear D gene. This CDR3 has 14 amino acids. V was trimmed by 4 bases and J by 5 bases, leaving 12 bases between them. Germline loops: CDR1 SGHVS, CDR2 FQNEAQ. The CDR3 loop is CASSSKRQDNEQFF. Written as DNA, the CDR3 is TGTGCCAGCAGCTCTAAGAGGCAGGACAATGAGCAGTTCTTC.

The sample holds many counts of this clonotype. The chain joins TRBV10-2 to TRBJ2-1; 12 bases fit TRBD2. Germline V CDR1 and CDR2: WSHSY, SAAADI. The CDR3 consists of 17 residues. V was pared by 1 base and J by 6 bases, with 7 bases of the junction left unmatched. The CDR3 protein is CASSEFLAGGNGNEQFF. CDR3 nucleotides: TGCGCCAGCAGTGAGTTTCTAGCGGGAGGGAACGGCAATGAGCAGTTCTTC.

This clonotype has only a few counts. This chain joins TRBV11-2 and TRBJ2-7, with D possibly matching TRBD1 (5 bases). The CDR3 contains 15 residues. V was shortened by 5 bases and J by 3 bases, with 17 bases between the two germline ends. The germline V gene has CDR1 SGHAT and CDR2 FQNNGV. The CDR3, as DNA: TGTGCCAGCAGCCCGCTCCAGGGAAGGGGCTACGAGCAGTACTTC. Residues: CASSPLQGRGYEQYF.

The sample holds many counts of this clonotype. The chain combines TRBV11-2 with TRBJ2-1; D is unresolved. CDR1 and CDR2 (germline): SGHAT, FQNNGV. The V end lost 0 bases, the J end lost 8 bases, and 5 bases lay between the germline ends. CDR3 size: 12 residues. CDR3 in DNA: TGTGCCAGCAGCTTAGAAGGGTATGAGCAGTTCTTC. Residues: CASSLEGYEQFF.

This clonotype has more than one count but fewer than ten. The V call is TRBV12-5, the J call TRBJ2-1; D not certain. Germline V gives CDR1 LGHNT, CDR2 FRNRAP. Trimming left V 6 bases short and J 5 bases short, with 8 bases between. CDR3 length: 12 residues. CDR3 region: CASGPGNNEQFF. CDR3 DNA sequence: TGTGCTAGTGGGCCGGGCAACAATGAGCAGTTCTTC. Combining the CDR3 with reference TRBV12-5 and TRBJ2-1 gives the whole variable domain DARVTQTPRHKVTEMGQEVTMRCQPILGHNTVFWYRQTMMQGLELLAYFRNRAPLDDSGMPKDRFSAEMPDATLATLKIQPSEPRDSAVYFCASGPGNNEQFFGPGTRLTVL.

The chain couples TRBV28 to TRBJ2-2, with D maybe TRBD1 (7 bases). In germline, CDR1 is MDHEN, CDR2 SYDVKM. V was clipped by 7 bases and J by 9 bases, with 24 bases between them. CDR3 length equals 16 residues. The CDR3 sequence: CASTTLGNRGGRELFF. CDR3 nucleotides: TGTGCCAGCACAACTCTGGGGAACAGGGGAGGCCGGGAGCTGTTTTTT.

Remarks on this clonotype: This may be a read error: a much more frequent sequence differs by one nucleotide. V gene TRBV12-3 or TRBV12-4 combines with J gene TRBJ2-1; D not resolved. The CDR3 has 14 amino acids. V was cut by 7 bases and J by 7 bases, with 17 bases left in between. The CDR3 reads CASIPLSSMNEQFF. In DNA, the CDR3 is TGTGCCAGCATTCCCCTTAGTAGTATGAATGAGCAGTTCTTC.